This paragraph covers one T cell receptor beta chain sequence. The specificity of this receptor is unknown. The input lacks base qualities; no much larger clone sits a single base away. The intended sense of this specimen's time point label: baseline before first vaccination. The vaccinee samples were drawn from two UK trials, COV001 and COV002, one of which was a single-blind randomized controlled phase 2/3 trial testing AZD1222 (ChAdOx1 nCoV-19) in healthy adults. Trial participant PBMC samples were collected at day 0 and day 28 after the second dose for TCRbeta chain sequencing. The CDR3 regions of human TCRbeta chains were subjected to immunosequencing. The study's processing was this. Repertoire TCRs were matched against a reference library of SARS-CoV-2-specific TCRs generated with the MIRA antigen-specificity platform. Breadth was defined as the fraction of unique TCRs that were SARS-CoV-2-associated, and depth was defined as the fraction of total T cells that were SARS-CoV-2-associated. Using the MIRA data, each spike-specific TCR was mapped to the spike region that the TCR reacts to and placed in a CD4 or CD8 class. Log10-transformed breadth and depth values were compared by one-way ANOVA with Sidak's multiple comparisons tests. As stored in TCRdb, this immuneACCESS dataset retains in-frame rearrangements with V and J assigned. A fraction of the clones does not appear; measured against another copy, unresolved V genes explain less than half of the discrepancy, and the remainder lacks a known reason. That table furnishes V, J and clone size, whereas the DNA furnished D and trimming. The sample table shows approximately 84,000 clones, and about nine tenths are seen once. Around 2% of the sample rests with the top ten.

The CDR3 runs 15 residues from the cysteine to the phenylalanine. Kept here is only the CDR3 DNA, which spans 45 bases and is read in frame from base 1. V loses 0 bases of germline sequence and J loses 1 base, and the interval between the two ends is 7 bases. CDR1 and CDR2 were assigned from the germline V gene as MNHEY and SVGAGI. This record comes from a study of T cell responses to AZD1222 COVID-19 vaccine (dated by TCRdb to the early 2020s). Regarding the study in general: AZD1222 recipients with second doses at about 4 weeks or about 12 weeks were pooled, because spike-specific TCR depth and breadth did not differ between schedules. A total of just over 230 trial participants underwent TCR sequencing, of whom 207 had received two doses of AZD1222 and 26 had received two doses of the MenACWY control vaccine. Trial participants were enrolled by age into 18-55, 56-69 and 70-plus year subgroups, with approximately 160, 26 and 62 TCR-sequenced participants respectively. Here is what the overall study found, with its caveats: Conclusions about previously exposed vaccinees are limited because only a handful of AZD1222 recipients were SARS-CoV-2 seropositive at baseline. The whole spike protein was spanned by vaccine-associated CD4 TCRs, and dominant responses were seen in regions 160-218 and 743-854. In the small 56-69-year group, the increase in depth fell short of significance, most likely because of low power. After two AZD1222 doses, spike-specific TCR breadth and depth were significantly higher than at day 0 and than in MenACWY recipients. Because no day 14 peak-response samples were available, repertoires were characterized only after the peak T cell response. Reportedly, close to half of the unique spike-specific TCRs recognized epitopes lying outside the regions that are mutated in the B.1.351 and B.1.1.7 variants. Participants were mostly white British, with more females than males. The authors suggested clonal diversity may have been underestimated.

The source is an adult in good health. The chain is made from TRBV6-5 and TRBJ2-1; the D gene is not confidently resolved. Sequenced material: peripheral blood, taken on day 0 of AZD1222 vaccination. Read as DNA, the sequence is TGTGCCAGCAGTTACTCGCGCAGATCCTACAATGAGCAGTTCTTC. It is translated as CASSYSRRSYNEQFF.